The rows below give T cell receptor beta chains drawn from one sample of a study of T-cell reconstitution after alpha-beta-depleted transplantation in children. A single record per CDR3 protein comes from TCRdb applying MiXCR to the PCR reads. The sample holds roughly 790,000 distinct CDR3 sequences, 16% seen once. The specimen comprised PBMCs, mostly from graft donor cells, sampled 360 days after TCRalphabeta/CD19-depleted stem cell transplant. These receptors all stem from a male patient younger than 18 who had a stem cell transplant for acute lymphoblastic leukemia, so the T cells may come from the graft donor. The CDR3 runs from the conserved cysteine through the conserved F or W. A D gene is named only where the DNA matches it firmly. Some rows mark clone size as missing; the rest say once, few, many or name a class of expanded clone.

CDR3 length: 16
D gene: NA
J gene: TRBJ1-3
V gene: TRBV12-5
clone size: NA
CDR3 protein: CASDRPGLISGNTIYF
CDR3 DNA: TGTGCTAGTGATCGGCCGGGGCTCATCTCTGGAAACACCATATATTTT

CDR3 length: 14
D gene: NA
J gene: TRBJ2-3
V gene: TRBV5-1
clone size: few
CDR3 protein: CASSPWETTDTQYF
CDR3 DNA: TGCGCCAGCAGCCCTTGGGAAACTACAGATACGCAGTATTTT

CDR3 length: 12
D gene: NA
J gene: TRBJ2-7
V gene: TRBV29-1
clone size: NA
CDR3 protein: CSVEGYSYEQYF
CDR3 DNA: TGCAGCGTTGAAGGGTACTCCTACGAGCAGTACTTC

CDR3 length: 15
D gene: NA
J gene: TRBJ2-2
V gene: TRBV4-1
clone size: few
CDR3 protein: CASSQESRLTGELFF
CDR3 DNA: TGCGCCAGCAGCCAAGAATCCAGACTCACCGGGGAGCTGTTTTTT

CDR3 length: 15
D gene: NA
J gene: TRBJ2-3
V gene: TRBV27
clone size: NA
CDR3 protein: CASSLSRVRTDTQYF
CDR3 DNA: TGTGCCAGCAGTTTATCGCGGGTTCGCACAGATACGCAGTATTTT

CDR3 length: 14
D gene: NA
J gene: TRBJ1-2
V gene: TRBV6-5
clone size: few
CDR3 protein: CASSYSGGGSGYTF
CDR3 DNA: TGTGCCAGCAGTTACTCGGGGGGTGGCAGTGGCTACACCTTC

CDR3 length: 20
D gene: TRBD2
J gene: TRBJ2-6
V gene: TRBV6-2/TRBV6-3
clone size: NA
CDR3 protein: CASSYYRPFGGSMGANVLTF
CDR3 DNA: TGTGCCAGCAGTTACTATCGGCCCTTTGGCGGGAGCATGGGGGCCAACGTCCTGACTTTC

CDR3 length: 13
D gene: NA
J gene: TRBJ1-2
V gene: TRBV29-1
clone size: few
CDR3 protein: CSVYRGRYYGYTF
CDR3 DNA: TGCAGCGTTTACAGAGGCCGCTACTATGGCTACACCTTC

CDR3 length: 14
D gene: TRBD2
J gene: TRBJ2-3
V gene: TRBV20-1
clone size: few
CDR3 protein: CSAWTSGATDTQYF
CDR3 DNA: TGCAGTGCTTGGACTAGCGGGGCCACAGATACGCAGTATTTT

CDR3 length: 18
D gene: TRBD2
J gene: TRBJ2-3
V gene: TRBV2
clone size: few
CDR3 protein: CASSEIVESGSAADTQYF
CDR3 DNA: TGTGCCAGCAGTGAGATCGTAGAAAGCGGGAGCGCCGCAGATACGCAGTATTTT

CDR3 length: 17
D gene: TRBD2
J gene: TRBJ2-3
V gene: TRBV6-1
clone size: few
CDR3 protein: CASLEGEPGGPADTQYF
CDR3 DNA: TGTGCCAGCCTCGAGGGGGAGCCGGGAGGGCCTGCAGATACGCAGTATTTT

CDR3 length: 19
D gene: TRBD1
J gene: TRBJ2-2
V gene: TRBV11-2
clone size: NA
CDR3 protein: CASSSLPRGQGGVSGELFF
CDR3 DNA: TGTGCCAGCAGCTCCCTCCCCCGAGGACAGGGCGGGGTGAGCGGGGAGCTGTTTTTT

CDR3 length: 15
D gene: NA
J gene: TRBJ2-5
V gene: TRBV5-1
clone size: NA
CDR3 protein: CASSLEGSAGETQYF
CDR3 DNA: TGCGCCAGCAGCTTGGAAGGTAGCGCTGGAGAGACCCAGTACTTC

CDR3 length: 13
D gene: NA
J gene: TRBJ2-1
V gene: TRBV2
clone size: few
CDR3 protein: CATRRDAYNEQFF
CDR3 DNA: TGTGCCACCAGGCGGGACGCCTACAATGAGCAGTTCTTC

CDR3 length: 15
D gene: TRBD1
J gene: TRBJ2-2
V gene: TRBV9
clone size: few
CDR3 protein: CASSPPTGIGGELFF
CDR3 DNA: TGTGCCAGCAGCCCCCCGACAGGGATAGGCGGGGAGCTGTTTTTT

CDR3 length: 13
D gene: TRBD2
J gene: TRBJ2-3
V gene: TRBV19
clone size: NA
CDR3 protein: CASSIAGGNTQYF
CDR3 DNA: TGTGCCAGTAGTATTGCGGGAGGAAATACGCAGTATTTT

CDR3 length: 16
D gene: NA
J gene: TRBJ2-2
V gene: TRBV7-3
clone size: NA
CDR3 protein: CASSLMRPPNTGELFF
CDR3 DNA: TGTGCCAGCAGCTTAATGCGGCCCCCGAACACCGGGGAGCTGTTTTTT

CDR3 length: 11
D gene: NA
J gene: TRBJ2-7
V gene: TRBV12-3/TRBV12-4
clone size: NA
CDR3 protein: CASTPLNEQYF
CDR3 DNA: TGTGCCAGCACCCCACTTAACGAGCAGTACTTC

CDR3 length: 15
D gene: NA
J gene: TRBJ2-7
V gene: TRBV10-3
clone size: few
CDR3 protein: CAISASLGEDYEQYF
CDR3 DNA: TGTGCCATCAGTGCCAGCCTGGGAGAAGACTACGAGCAGTACTTC

CDR3 length: 13
D gene: TRBD1
J gene: TRBJ2-7
V gene: TRBV5-1
clone size: NA
CDR3 protein: CASNGQGAYEQYF
CDR3 DNA: TGCGCCAGCAACGGACAGGGGGCCTACGAGCAGTACTTC

CDR3 length: 18
D gene: NA
J gene: TRBJ2-6
V gene: TRBV18
clone size: NA
CDR3 protein: CASSPTLWTTSGANVLTF
CDR3 DNA: TGTGCCAGCTCACCAACGCTCTGGACTACCTCTGGGGCCAACGTCCTGACTTTC

CDR3 length: 15
D gene: NA
J gene: TRBJ2-2
V gene: TRBV2
clone size: NA
CDR3 protein: CASSESAGYTGELFF
CDR3 DNA: TGTGCCAGCAGTGAATCGGCGGGGTACACCGGGGAGCTGTTTTTT

CDR3 length: 13
D gene: TRBD1
J gene: TRBJ2-7
V gene: TRBV29-1
clone size: few
CDR3 protein: CSASRTGLDEQYF
CDR3 DNA: TGCAGCGCTTCGCGGACAGGTCTCGACGAGCAGTACTTC

CDR3 length: 14
D gene: NA
J gene: TRBJ2-5
V gene: TRBV21-1
clone size: many
CDR3 protein: CASSTRQGQETQYF
CDR3 DNA: TGTGCCAGCAGCACTCGACAGGGGCAAGAGACCCAGTACTTC

CDR3 length: 15
D gene: NA
J gene: TRBJ1-2
V gene: TRBV2
clone size: few
CDR3 protein: CASSAEGLPNYGYTF
CDR3 DNA: TGTGCCAGCAGTGCCGAGGGGCTTCCTAACTATGGCTACACCTTC

CDR3 length: 10
D gene: NA
J gene: TRBJ2-7
V gene: TRBV5-1
clone size: few
CDR3 protein: CASRAPEQYF
CDR3 DNA: TGCGCCAGCAGAGCCCCCGAGCAGTACTTC

CDR3 length: 14
D gene: NA
J gene: TRBJ1-3
V gene: TRBV28
clone size: few
CDR3 protein: CASSLGYSGNTIYF
CDR3 DNA: TGTGCCAGCAGTTTGGGGTACTCTGGAAACACCATATATTTT

CDR3 length: 13
D gene: TRBD2
J gene: TRBJ2-1
V gene: TRBV20-1
clone size: few
CDR3 protein: CSAPGLAGHEQFF
CDR3 DNA: TGCAGTGCACCGGGACTAGCGGGACATGAGCAGTTCTTC

CDR3 length: 16
D gene: TRBD2
J gene: TRBJ2-3
V gene: TRBV7-9
clone size: NA
CDR3 protein: CASSLGAGGPRDTQYF
CDR3 DNA: TGTGCCAGCAGCTTGGGAGCGGGAGGGCCTAGAGATACGCAGTATTTT

CDR3 length: 15
D gene: NA
J gene: TRBJ2-2
V gene: TRBV19
clone size: few
CDR3 protein: CASSIGQAYTGELFF
CDR3 DNA: TGTGCCAGTAGTATCGGCCAGGCCTACACCGGGGAGCTGTTTTTT

CDR3 length: 16
D gene: TRBD1
J gene: TRBJ1-2
V gene: TRBV14
clone size: NA
CDR3 protein: CASSQRTGHELYGYTF
CDR3 DNA: TGTGCCAGCAGCCAGCGGACAGGACATGAGCTCTATGGCTACACCTTC

CDR3 length: 14
D gene: NA
J gene: TRBJ2-1
V gene: TRBV7-9
clone size: NA
CDR3 protein: CASSTAVIYNEQFF
CDR3 DNA: TGTGCCAGCAGCACAGCGGTCATCTACAATGAGCAGTTCTTC

CDR3 length: 17
D gene: NA
J gene: TRBJ2-1
V gene: TRBV7-9
clone size: few
CDR3 protein: CASIRGAGSHWYNEQFF
CDR3 DNA: TGTGCCAGCATACGGGGTGCCGGGAGCCACTGGTACAATGAGCAGTTCTTC

CDR3 length: 15
D gene: NA
J gene: TRBJ2-3
V gene: TRBV9
clone size: NA
CDR3 protein: CASSYGSASTDTQYF
CDR3 DNA: TGTGCCAGCAGCTACGGATCTGCTAGCACAGATACGCAGTATTTT

CDR3 length: 16
D gene: NA
J gene: TRBJ2-2
V gene: TRBV5-1
clone size: many
CDR3 protein: CASSLAAGPNTGELFF
CDR3 DNA: TGCGCCAGCAGCTTGGCTGCAGGGCCCAACACCGGGGAGCTGTTTTTT

CDR3 length: 14
D gene: TRBD1
J gene: TRBJ2-1
V gene: TRBV12-3/TRBV12-4
clone size: few
CDR3 protein: CASSFGSPGGEQFF
CDR3 DNA: TGTGCCAGCAGTTTTGGCAGCCCAGGGGGTGAGCAGTTCTTC

CDR3 length: 13
D gene: NA
J gene: TRBJ2-7
V gene: TRBV29-1
clone size: few
CDR3 protein: CSTLWGSSYEQYF
CDR3 DNA: TGCAGTACCTTATGGGGGTCCTCCTACGAGCAGTACTTC

CDR3 length: 15
D gene: NA
J gene: TRBJ2-3
V gene: TRBV10-3
clone size: NA
CDR3 protein: CAISEGVGATDTQYF
CDR3 DNA: TGTGCCATCAGTGAGGGGGTAGGGGCTACAGATACGCAGTATTTT

CDR3 length: 15
D gene: NA
J gene: TRBJ2-7
V gene: TRBV27
clone size: NA
CDR3 protein: CASSLSEIGLYEQYF
CDR3 DNA: TGTGCCAGCAGTTTATCGGAGATCGGGCTCTACGAGCAGTACTTC

CDR3 length: 13
D gene: NA
J gene: TRBJ1-2
V gene: TRBV6-6
clone size: many
CDR3 protein: CASREGGPQGYTF
CDR3 DNA: TGTGCCAGCAGGGAGGGGGGCCCCCAGGGCTACACCTTC